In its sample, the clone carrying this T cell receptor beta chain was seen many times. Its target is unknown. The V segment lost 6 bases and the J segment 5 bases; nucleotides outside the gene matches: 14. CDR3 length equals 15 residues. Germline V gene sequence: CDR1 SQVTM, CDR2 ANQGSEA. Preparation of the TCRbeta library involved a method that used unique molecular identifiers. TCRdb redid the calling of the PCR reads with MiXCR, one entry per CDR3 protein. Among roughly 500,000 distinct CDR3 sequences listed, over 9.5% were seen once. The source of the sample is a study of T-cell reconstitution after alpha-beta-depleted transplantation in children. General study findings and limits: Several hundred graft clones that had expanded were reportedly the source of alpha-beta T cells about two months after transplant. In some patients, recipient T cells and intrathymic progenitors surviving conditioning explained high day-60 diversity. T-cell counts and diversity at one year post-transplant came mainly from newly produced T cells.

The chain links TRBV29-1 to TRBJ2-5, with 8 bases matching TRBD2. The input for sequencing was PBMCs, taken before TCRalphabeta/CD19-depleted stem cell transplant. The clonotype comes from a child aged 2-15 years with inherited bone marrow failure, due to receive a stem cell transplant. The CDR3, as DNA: TGCAGCGTCCCGGGACTGGGGACTAGTTCGGAGACCCAGTACTTC. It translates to CSVPGLGTSSETQYF. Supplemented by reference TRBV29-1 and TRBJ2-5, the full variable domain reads SAVISQKPSRDICQRGTSLTIQCQVDSQVTMMFWYRQQPGQSLTLIATANQGSEATYESGFVIDKFPISRPNLTFSTLTVSNMSPEDSSIYLCSVPGLGTSSETQYFGPGTRLLVL.